These T cell receptor beta chains were read from a single sample in a study of monozygotic twins with inflammatory bowel disease. One entry per CDR3 protein, without DNA, is what TCRdb gives after re-calling the 5' RACE reads. The specimen's table records some 450,000 distinct CDR3 sequences. Sample: blood. These receptors all come from a human donor with ulcerative colitis or Crohn's disease, or a healthy co-twin of an affected twin (not recorded which). Both conserved end residues are part of each CDR3. Each record gives: V gene, J gene, CDR3 protein.

TRBV9	TRBJ2-2	CASSVVVAGELFF
TRBV7-2	TRBJ2-7	CASSLELDPTYEQYF
TRBV20-1	TRBJ1-4	CSARYGFEKLFF
TRBV28	TRBJ1-5	CASFAGKGQPQHF
TRBV27	TRBJ1-3	CASSLRAGTGNTIYF
TRBV5-1	TRBJ1-1	CASSYGGARTEAFF
TRBV29-1	TRBJ2-1	CSVQTGTEQFF
TRBV20-1	TRBJ2-7	CSARLIAQSRRAYEQYF
TRBV12-3/TRBV12-4	TRBJ2-6	CASLSGAGANVLTF
TRBV6-5	TRBJ2-5	CASSYEEGRWETQYF
TRBV24-1	TRBJ2-5	CATSDGTPPPAQYF
TRBV7-2	TRBJ2-1	CASSPPGTFNEQFF
TRBV25-1	TRBJ1-2	CASSETGRDYGYTF
TRBV30	TRBJ2-7	CAWSVRTGLIYYEQYF
TRBV5-1	TRBJ2-7	CAGSPPLGTSTYEQYF
TRBV7-2	TRBJ2-3	CASSLSTGTSGVNTQYF
TRBV6-1	TRBJ2-7	CASSRGGSMSYEQYF
TRBV5-1	TRBJ2-1	CASSPPAGVTDEQFF
TRBV1	TRBJ2-1	CTSSQVRNAGHDYNEQFF
TRBV12-3/TRBV12-4	TRBJ1-2	CASSWTGGEGYTF
TRBV7-9	TRBJ2-1	CASSSGGTKMYNEQFF
TRBV4-2	TRBJ2-5	CASSGGETQYF